This T cell receptor (beta chain) was identified in a study of CD8 T cells in ankylosing spondylitis (dated by TCRdb to the late 2010s). For the wider study: To find TCR variants linked to disease, the study profiled T cell receptor beta repertoires in ankylosing spondylitis patients and healthy donors. In total, the full study cohort was made up of roughly 110 healthy donors and 25 ankylosing spondylitis patients. Peripheral blood was sampled, and synovial fluid was also collected from ankylosing spondylitis patients. Overall study outcomes, separate from this receptor: Blood from ankylosing spondylitis patients appeared to be characterized by a TCR beta motif composed of roughly eight highly homologous amino acid variants. Some motif variants were previously reported in synovial fluid and blood of reactive arthritis patients, suggesting common disease-initiation mechanisms. According to the report, matched synovial fluid samples from ankylosing spondylitis patients were significantly enriched for the disease-linked clones. A CD8+ phenotype was shown by the disease-linked clones, which were found at relatively low frequencies in peripheral blood.

For CDR1 and CDR2, the germline V gene (reference sequence) lists LNHNV and YYDKDF. V and J are truncated by 6 bases and 8 bases respectively, leaving an intervening sequence of 15 bases. Reading from cysteine to phenylalanine, the CDR3 counts 13 amino acids. This entry keeps only the CDR3 DNA: 39 bases, framed from base 1. TCRdb lists the instrument as Illumina HiSeq 2500. TCR beta libraries were prepared by quantitative 5'-RACE with molecular barcodes. The authors' pipeline ran thus. To identify disease-linked TCR variants, a new computational method was used, one built on a probabilistic model of VDJ rearrangement. Using fastp trimming at Q25 and MiXCR clonotype assembly, TCRdb reanalyzed the public sequencing data and kept in-frame beta chains. Entries are consolidated by CDR3 protein sequence, retaining the most common genes and DNA. These V and J calls originate from TCRdb's pipeline instead of the authors' own analysis. Present in this sample are more than 650,000 distinct CDR3 sequences, approximately 12% of which were seen just once. The top ten clonotypes cover just over 0.5% of the sample.

There are a few counts of this clonotype. No antigen is known for it. One base away there is no much larger clone; base qualities are not given. This receptor chain uses TRBV15 and TRBJ2-3; TRBD2 is a weak D gene call, 6 bases matching. The specimen sequenced was blood, either unsorted or a sorted T cell fraction (not recorded which). This clonotype was sampled from a male donor with ankylosing spondylitis. The CDR3 here reads CATRVRRGGTQYF. The nucleotide sequence is given as TGTGCCACCAGAGTTCGCCGGGGAGGTACGCAGTATTTT.